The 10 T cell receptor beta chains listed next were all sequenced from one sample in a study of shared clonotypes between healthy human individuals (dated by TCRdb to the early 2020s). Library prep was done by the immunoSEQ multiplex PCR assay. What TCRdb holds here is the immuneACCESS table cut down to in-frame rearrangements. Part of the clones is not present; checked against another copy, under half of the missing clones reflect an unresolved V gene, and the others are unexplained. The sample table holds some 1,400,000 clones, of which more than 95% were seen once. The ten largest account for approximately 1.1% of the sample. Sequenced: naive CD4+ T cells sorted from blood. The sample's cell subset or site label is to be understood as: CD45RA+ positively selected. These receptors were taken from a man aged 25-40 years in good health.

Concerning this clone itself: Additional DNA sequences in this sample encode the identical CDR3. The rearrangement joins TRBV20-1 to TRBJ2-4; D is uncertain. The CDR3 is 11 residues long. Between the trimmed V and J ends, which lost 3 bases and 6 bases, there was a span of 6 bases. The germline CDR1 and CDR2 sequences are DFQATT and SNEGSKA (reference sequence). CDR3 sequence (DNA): TGCAGTGCTAGGGTCGGAAACATTCAGTACTTC. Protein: CSARVGNIQYF.

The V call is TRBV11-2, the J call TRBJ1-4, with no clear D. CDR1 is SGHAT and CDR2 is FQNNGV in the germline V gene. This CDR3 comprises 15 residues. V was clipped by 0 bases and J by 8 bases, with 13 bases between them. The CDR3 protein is CASSLDRGAREKLFF. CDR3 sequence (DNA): TGTGCCAGCAGCTTAGATCGAGGTGCGAGGGAAAAACTGTTTTTT. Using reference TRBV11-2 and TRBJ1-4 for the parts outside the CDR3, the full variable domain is EAGVAQSPRYKIIEKRQSVAFWCNPISGHATLYWYQQILGQGPKLLIQFQNNGVVDDSQLPKDRFSAERLKGVDSTLKIQPAKLEDSAVYLCASSLDRGAREKLFFGSGTQLSVL.

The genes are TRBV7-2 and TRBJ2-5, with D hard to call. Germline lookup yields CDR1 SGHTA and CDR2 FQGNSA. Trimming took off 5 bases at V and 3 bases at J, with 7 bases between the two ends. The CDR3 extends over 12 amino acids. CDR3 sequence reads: CASSPPKETQYF. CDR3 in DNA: TGTGCCAGCAGCCCCCCGAAAGAGACCCAGTACTTC. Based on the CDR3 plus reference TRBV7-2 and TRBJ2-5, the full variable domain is GAGVSQSPSNKVTEKGKDVELRCDPISGHTALYWYRQSLGQGLEFLIYFQGNSAPDKSGLPSDRFSAERTGGSVSTLTIQRTQQEDSAVYLCASSPPKETQYFGPGTRLLVL.

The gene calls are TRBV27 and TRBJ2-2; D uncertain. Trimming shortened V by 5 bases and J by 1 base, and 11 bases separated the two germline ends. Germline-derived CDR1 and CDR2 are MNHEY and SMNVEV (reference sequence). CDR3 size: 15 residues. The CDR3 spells CASSPRNRNTGELFF. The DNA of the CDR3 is TGTGCCAGCAGTCCAAGAAATAGGAACACCGGGGAGCTGTTTTTT.

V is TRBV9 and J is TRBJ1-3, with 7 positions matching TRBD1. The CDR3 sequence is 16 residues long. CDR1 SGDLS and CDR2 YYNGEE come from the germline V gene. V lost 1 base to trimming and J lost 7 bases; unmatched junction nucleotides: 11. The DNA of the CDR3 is TGTGCCAGCAGCGTAAGAGGGACTACAGGGGTTAACACCATATATTTT. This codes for CASSVRGTTGVNTIYF.

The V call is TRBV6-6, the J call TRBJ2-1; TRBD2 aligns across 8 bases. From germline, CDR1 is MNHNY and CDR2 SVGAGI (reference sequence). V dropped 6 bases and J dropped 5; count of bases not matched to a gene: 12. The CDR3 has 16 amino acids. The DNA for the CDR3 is TGTGCCAGCAGAGCCCTAGGACTAGCAGGAAACAATGAGCAGTTCTTC. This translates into CASRALGLAGNNEQFF.

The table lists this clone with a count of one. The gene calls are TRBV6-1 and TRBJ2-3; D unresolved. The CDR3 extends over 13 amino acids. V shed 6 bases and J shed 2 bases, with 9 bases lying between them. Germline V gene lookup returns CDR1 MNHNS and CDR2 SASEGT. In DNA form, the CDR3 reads TGTGCCAGCAGATTCCCCGCCACAGATACGCAGTATTTT. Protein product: CASRFPATDTQYF.

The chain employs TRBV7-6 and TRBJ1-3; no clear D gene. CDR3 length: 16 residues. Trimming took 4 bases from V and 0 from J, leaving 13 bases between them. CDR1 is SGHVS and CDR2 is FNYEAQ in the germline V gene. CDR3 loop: CASSSPYGDSGNTIYF. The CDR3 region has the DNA TGTGCCAGCAGCTCGCCCTATGGAGACTCTGGAAACACCATATATTTT.

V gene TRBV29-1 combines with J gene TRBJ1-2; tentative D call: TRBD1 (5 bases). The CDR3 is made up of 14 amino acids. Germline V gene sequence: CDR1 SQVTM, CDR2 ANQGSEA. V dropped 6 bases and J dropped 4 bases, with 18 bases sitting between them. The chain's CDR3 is CSVRATGVTYGYTF. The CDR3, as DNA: TGCAGCGTGAGGGCGACGGGGGTTACCTATGGCTACACCTTC.

Here the CDR3 reads CASSPRVGGGDGANVLTF. The CDR3 nucleotides read TGTGCCAGCAGCCCTCGTGTCGGAGGGGGCGATGGGGCCAACGTCCTGACTTTC. The chain has TRBV7-9 and TRBJ2-6; possible D gene TRBD1, 7 bases. V lost 5 bases and J lost 3, with 20 bases in between. The CDR3 spans 18 residues. Germline V CDR1 and CDR2: SEHNR, FQNEAQ (reference sequence).